These 17 T cell receptor beta chains share one sample of origin, sequenced in a study of molecular identifiers for immune sequencing clone quantification. TCRdb passed the PCR reads through MiXCR, listing each CDR3 protein once. The sample shows more than 85,000 distinct CDR3 sequences, around 30% of them seen only once. Sequenced sample: naive CD8+ T cells from blood, with Jurkat cell RNA spiked in. Subset described: FACS-sorted CD8+CD4-CCR7+CD45RA+ naive T cells. Source of these receptors: a human donor in good health. Some libraries in this study had Jurkat cell RNA spiked in.

Of note for this clonotype: The CDR3 end shows no conserved phenylalanine or tryptophan, and so a read error is likely. CDR3 loop: CASRAPRDGDSGANVLTS. The CDR3 DNA is TGTGCCAGCAGAGCCCCGAGGGACGGAGACTCTGGGGCCAACGTCCTGACTTCC. The chain combines TRBV6-5 with TRBJ2-6; D is tentatively TRBD1 or TRBD2 (5 bases each). V gave up 6 bases and J gave up 0 bases, with 18 bases separating them. Germline V lookup: CDR1 MNHEY, CDR2 SVGAGI. CDR3 length equals 18 residues.

In its sample, this clonotype was seen a few times. The chain combines TRBV20-1 with TRBJ2-3, with D unresolved. Germline values: CDR1 DFQATT, CDR2 SNEGSKA (reference sequence). V was cut by 2 bases and J by 2 bases, with 17 bases left in between. The CDR3 is made up of 16 amino acids. The CDR3 spells CSARKTGFRHTDTQYF. CDR3 sequence (DNA): TGCAGTGCTAGAAAGACCGGGTTTAGGCACACAGATACGCAGTATTTT.

Of note for this clonotype: A much larger clone differs from this one at a single base, so this may be a read error. The chain combines TRBV20-1 with TRBJ1-1; maybe TRBD1 (5 bases). Germline assignment: CDR1 DFQATT and CDR2 SNEGSKA (reference sequence). The CDR3 is 15 amino acids. The CDR3: CSARVLGGYTTEASF. CDR3 in DNA: TGCAGTGCTCGAGTTCTTGGGGGGTATACGACTGAAGCTTCCTTT.

This clonotype was detected a few times. This chain links TRBV9 with TRBJ2-7, with TRBD1 matching 10 bases. With 3 bases clipped from V and 0 bases from J, the junction kept 3 bases outside the gene matches. Germline V gives CDR1 SGDLS, CDR2 YYNGEE. The CDR3 totals 15 residues. The CDR3 region is CASSEGQGSSYEQYF. The CDR3 nucleotides read TGTGCCAGCAGCGAGGGACAGGGGAGCTCCTACGAGCAGTACTTC.

A note on this clonotype: A clone one base away is much larger, so this may be a read error. The chain joins TRBV28 to TRBJ2-5, with a possible D match to TRBD2 (6 bases). Germline loops: CDR1 MDHEN, CDR2 SYDVKM. The CDR3 has 13 residues. The CDR3 loop reads CASRSGGGEPQYF. The CDR3 DNA sequence: TGTGCCAGCAGGTCCGGGGGAGGAGAGCCCCAGTACTTC.

On this clonotype itself: Mismatch with germline at one junction end may stem from a read error. The chain employs TRBV20-1 and TRBJ2-7; D gene uncertain. The V gene's germline CDR1 is DFQATT and CDR2 SNEGSKA (reference sequence). The CDR3 runs 11 residues. CDR3 DNA sequence: TGCAGTGCTAGGGACGGTTACGAGCGGTACTTC. This translates into CSARDGYERYF.

The J gene is TRBJ2-2, the V gene TRBV5-1; a possible D gene is TRBD2 (5 bases). CDR1 SGHRS and CDR2 YFSETQ come from the germline V gene. Trimming stripped 4 bases from V and 3 bases from J, with 10 bases between. The CDR3 sequence is 14 residues long. In DNA form, the CDR3 reads TGCGCCAGCAGCCCTCTTAGCGACACCGGGGAGCTGTTTTTT. Translated: CASSPLSDTGELFF. Together with reference TRBV5-1 and TRBJ2-2, the CDR3 gives the full variable domain: KAGVTQTPRYLIKTRGQQVTLSCSPISGHRSVSWYQQTPGQGLQFLFEYFSETQRNKGNFPGRFSGRQFSNSRSEMNVSTLELGDSALYLCASSPLSDTGELFFGEGSRLTVL.

Concerning this clonotype itself: A much larger clone sits a single nucleotide away, making a read error possible. This chain joins TRBV6-2 or TRBV6-3 and TRBJ2-3, with D hard to call. The CDR3 is 17 amino acids. Germline V gives CDR1 MNHEY, CDR2 SVGEGT. The CDR3 DNA sequence: TGTGCCGGCAGTTTCTATTCTGAGAGGCCCAGCACAGATACGCAGTATTTT. Protein sequence: CAGSFYSERPSTDTQYF.

This clonotype showed up just a few times. V gene TRBV7-6 combines with J gene TRBJ1-5; D is ambiguous. This CDR3 comprises 14 residues. V lost 1 base, J lost 5 bases, and 9 bases lay in between. Germline V CDR1 and CDR2: SGHVS, FNYEAQ. The chain's CDR3 is CASSLVYGDQPQHF. The DNA for the CDR3 is TGTGCCAGCAGCTTAGTTTACGGCGATCAGCCCCAGCATTTT. Full variable domain (missing parts from reference TRBV7-6 and TRBJ1-5): GAGVSQSPRYKVTKRGQDVALRCDPISGHVSLYWYRQALGQGPEFLTYFNYEAQQDKSGLPNDRFSAERPEGSISTLTIQRTEQRDSAMYRCASSLVYGDQPQHFGDGTRLSIL.

This clonotype was picked up many times. The chain couples TRBV5-4 to TRBJ1-1, with D perhaps matching TRBD1 (5 bases). Trimming removed 0 bases from V and 1 base from J, with 10 bases in between. The CDR3 length is 15 residues. From germline, CDR1 is SGHNT and CDR2 YYREEE (reference sequence). CDR3 nucleotide sequence: TGTGCCAGCAGCTTGGGGGACTTTAAGAACACTGAAGCTTTCTTT. Protein sequence: CASSLGDFKNTEAFF.

With respect to this clonotype: A much larger clone lies a single base off, so this may be a read error. V usage is TRBV28 and J usage is TRBJ1-5; D may be TRBD1 (5 bases). V was trimmed by 4 bases and J by 5 bases, leaving 15 bases between them. Germline V CDR1 and CDR2: MDHEN, SYDVKM. This CDR3 spans 15 amino acids. In DNA, the CDR3 is TGTGCCAGCAGTTCCGACGGACAAGCCGATCAGCCCCAGCATTTT. Protein product: CASSSDGQADQPQHF.

The table lists this clonotype with many counts. The chain's CDR3 is CASSFVAGGFLEQYF. The CDR3 coding sequence is TGTGCCAGCAGCTTCGTAGCGGGAGGGTTCCTGGAGCAGTACTTC. The chain joins TRBV5-6 to TRBJ2-7; 11 bases fit TRBD2. Germline V CDR1 and CDR2: SGHDT, YYEEEE. CDR3 length equals 15 residues. V was clipped by 2 bases and J by 7 bases; unmatched bases: 8.

A remark on this clonotype: A read error may account for a junction end that differs from germline. CDR3 in DNA: TGTGCCAGCAACTTACTATTGGGACCCCCTGCAGATACGCAGTATTTT. The encoded protein is CASNLLLGPPADTQYF. The V and J genes are TRBV7-9 and TRBJ2-3; D is perhaps TRBD1 or TRBD2 (5 bases each). Looked up from germline, CDR1 is SEHNR and CDR2 is FQNEAQ (reference sequence). This CDR3 has 16 amino acids.

V is TRBV7-9 and J is TRBJ2-7; D uncertain. Trimming pared 4 bases from V and 2 bases from J, leaving 6 bases between. The CDR3 has 12 amino acids. The V gene's germline CDR1 is SEHNR and CDR2 FQNEAQ (reference sequence). CDR3 amino acids: CASSYRAYEQYF. The DNA of the CDR3 is TGTGCCAGCAGCTACCGGGCCTACGAGCAGTACTTC.

This clonotype was seen a handful of times. The J gene is TRBJ2-7, the V gene TRBV7-9, with 12 positions matching TRBD2. The V gene end was trimmed by 6 bases and the J gene end by 3 bases; junction bases not matched to a gene: 6. Germline V lookup: CDR1 SEHNR, CDR2 FQNEAQ (reference sequence). This CDR3 comprises 15 residues. For the CDR3, the DNA is TGTGCCAGCAGTCAGCTAGCGGGAGGGAACTACGAGCAGTACTTC. Translated, it gives CASSQLAGGNYEQYF.

The chain has TRBV27 and TRBJ2-2, with 8 bases fitting TRBD2. Germline loops: CDR1 MNHEY, CDR2 SMNVEV (reference sequence). V trimming: 6 bases; J trimming: 4 bases; junction bases outside the gene matches: 10. The CDR3 is 16 residues long. For the CDR3, the DNA is TGTGCCAGCAGCTTGATTAGCGGGACCTCCACCGGGGAGCTGTTTTTT. Residues: CASSLISGTSTGELFF.

This chain links TRBV12-3 or TRBV12-4 with TRBJ2-2; no clear D gene. The V gene lost 8 bases and the J gene lost 0 bases, with 7 bases spanning the gap. The CDR3 length is 13 residues. CDR3 bases: TGTGCCAGCTTTCCATCGAACACCGGGGAGCTGTTTTTT. It yields the protein CASFPSNTGELFF.